This is a list of T cell receptor beta chains from one sample in a study of blood T cells in healthy people across ages. One entry per CDR3 protein results from TCRdb running MiXCR on the 5' RACE reads. The data contain about 1,400,000 distinct CDR3 sequences, approximately 42% of them seen just once; the ten biggest clones take up roughly 7.9%. The source material was blood. These receptors were taken from a woman younger than 35 in good health. Each CDR3 is given with its conserved first and last residue. The D gene is left open where the match is weak. Expanded clones get a size class; other rows say once, few or many, or leave the size out.

D gene	clone size	V gene	J gene	CDR3 DNA	CDR3 protein
NA	few	TRBV12-3/TRBV12-4	TRBJ2-1	TGCGCCAGCAGCCACCGCAGAACAGGGCGTGAGCAGTTCTTC	CASSHRRTGREQFF
NA	once	TRBV3-1	TRBJ2-7	TGTGCCAGCAGCCAGCGGGCCAGTTGCGAGCAGTACTTC	CASSQRASCEQYF
NA	NA	TRBV3-1	TRBJ2-3	TGTGCCAGCAGCCAAGCTGGGGCTAAGAGTACAGATACGCAGTATTTT	CASSQAGAKSTDTQYF
NA	NA	TRBV20-1	TRBJ1-2	TGCAGTGCTAGACGAGGGGAAGCTAACTATGGCTACACCTTC	CSARRGEANYGYTF
NA	NA	TRBV20-1	TRBJ2-5	TGCAGTGTACCCTCGCGGGGAGAGACCCAGTACTTC	CSVPSRGETQYF
TRBD1	few	TRBV10-3	TRBJ2-3	TGTGCCATCGCCGAGGGGGACAGGGTCCTAGGAGTGACGCAGTATTTT	CAIAEGDRVLGVTQYF
NA	NA	TRBV6-6	TRBJ2-7	TGTGCCAGCAGTGCCGGAGAATTAGGCGAGCAGTACTTC	CASSAGELGEQYF
NA	NA	TRBV10-3	TRBJ2-3	TGTGCCATCAGTGAGTCGACAGGGCTAGCGGACACAGATACGCAGTATTTT	CAISESTGLADTDTQYF
NA	NA	TRBV6-5	TRBJ2-3	TGTGCCAGCGGCGGGGAAGCGCGCACAGATACGCAGTATTTT	CASGGEARTDTQYF
TRBD1	few	TRBV20-1	TRBJ2-1	TGCAGTGCTAGATGGACAGGGTCCACCTCGTACAATGAGCAGTTCTTC	CSARWTGSTSYNEQFF
TRBD1	NA	TRBV10-3	TRBJ1-1	TGTGCCATCAGACCGACAGGGATGAACACTGAAGCTTTCTTT	CAIRPTGMNTEAFF
NA	few	TRBV20-1	TRBJ2-7	TGCAGTCCTGTTTCTTATGGCGAGCAGTACTTC	CSPVSYGEQYF
NA	NA	TRBV6-5	TRBJ2-4	TGTGCCAGCAGTTCGTTAGAACACATTCAGTACTTC	CASSSLEHIQYF
NA	NA	TRBV7-9	TRBJ2-1	TGTGCCAGCAGCTTAGGCGCGGGGGAACACAGGGATGAGCAGTTCTTC	CASSLGAGEHRDEQFF
NA	NA	TRBV6-1	TRBJ1-5	TGTGTCAAAGGGCGACAGCCCCAGCATTTT	CVKGRQPQHF
NA	few	TRBV11-2	TRBJ2-5	TGTGCCAGCAGCCCGAACCATAGCGAGGAGACCCAGTACTTC	CASSPNHSEETQYF
NA	NA	TRBV5-1	TRBJ2-5	TGCGCCAGCAGCATCGGACTCGGCTCCCAAGAGACCCAGTACTTC	CASSIGLGSQETQYF
TRBD2	NA	TRBV20-1	TRBJ2-7	TGCAGTGCCCCCAGGGACCTAGCGGGAACCCACAATGAGCAGTACTTC	CSAPRDLAGTHNEQYF
NA	NA	TRBV20-1	TRBJ2-1	TGCAGTGCTAGTGACGGGAGCTTGTACAATGAGCAGTTCTTC	CSASDGSLYNEQFF
TRBD1	NA	TRBV6-5	TRBJ1-2	TGTGCCAGCAGTTACTCTTGGGGGGCAGGGGGAGGTGGCTACACCTTC	CASSYSWGAGGGGYTF
TRBD2	NA	TRBV3-1	TRBJ2-7	TGTGCCAGCAGCCGGGGACTAGCGAGTCCCTACGAGCAGTACTTC	CASSRGLASPYEQYF
NA	few	TRBV20-1	TRBJ2-5	TGCAGTGCTAGAACCTTTACTAGCATACAAGAGACCCAGTACTTC	CSARTFTSIQETQYF
NA	NA	TRBV27	TRBJ2-7	TGTGCCAGCAGTTCCCCGGACCAAGCCTCCTACGAGCAGTACTTC	CASSSPDQASYEQYF